This T cell receptor (beta chain) was found in a study of T-cell memory formation after mild COVID-19. 5'RACE with constant-segment primers built TCRalpha and TCRbeta cDNA libraries with UMIs. TCRdb ran MiXCR on the 5' RACE reads and lists one entry per CDR3 protein. The repertoire has 140,000 or so distinct CDR3 sequences, about 5.7% of them found once; the top ten carry under 2.5%. With regard to this clonotype: The target antigen is unknown. At one of its ends the junction is not consistent with the germline gene, which may arise from a read error.

From germline, CDR1 is SGHDN and CDR2 FVKESK. The CDR3 is made up of 15 amino acids. General study findings and limits: CD4+ bias marked clones expanding day 15 to 37, unlike balanced contracting clones. Within pre-infection memory, some responding clones were found, suggesting cross-reactive memory joined.

V usage is TRBV14 and J usage is TRBJ1-1; D is possibly TRBD1 (6 bases). Material for sequencing was PBMCs or a T cell subset sorted from them (not recorded which). This receptor was taken from an adult woman who had mild COVID-19 (a few samples of this study predate the infection). Cell type and time point are not known. CDR3 sequence reads: CACSQMRGGRGRAFF. DNA for the CDR3: TGTGCCTGCAGCCAAATGAGAGGGGGTAGAGGGCGAGCTTTCTTT.